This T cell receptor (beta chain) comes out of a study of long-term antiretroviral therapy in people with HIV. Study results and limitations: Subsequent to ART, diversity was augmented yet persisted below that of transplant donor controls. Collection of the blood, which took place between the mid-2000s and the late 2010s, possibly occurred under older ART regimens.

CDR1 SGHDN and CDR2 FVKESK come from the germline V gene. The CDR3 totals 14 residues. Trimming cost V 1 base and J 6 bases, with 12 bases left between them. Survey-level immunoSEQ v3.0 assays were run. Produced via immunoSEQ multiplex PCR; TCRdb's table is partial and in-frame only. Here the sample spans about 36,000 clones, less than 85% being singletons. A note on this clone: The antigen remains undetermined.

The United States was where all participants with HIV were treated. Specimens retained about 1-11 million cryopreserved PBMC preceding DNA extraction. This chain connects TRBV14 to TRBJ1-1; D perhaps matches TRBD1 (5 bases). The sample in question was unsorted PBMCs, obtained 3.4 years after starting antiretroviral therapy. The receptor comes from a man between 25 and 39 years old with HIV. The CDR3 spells CASSQGIGGSEAFF. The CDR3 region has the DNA TGTGCCAGCAGCCAAGGTATCGGGGGATCTGAAGCTTTCTTT.